The TCR beta chain described here comes from a study of regulatory T cells in long-lasting Graves disease. Library construction for TCR beta used iRepertoire HTBI primers and Arm-PCR of CDR3 regions. TCRdb itself ran the multiplex PCR reads through MiXCR, one entry per CDR3 protein. This table has approximately 400,000 distinct CDR3 sequences, 15% appearing once. Time point specified: newly diagnosed GD, antithyroid drugs for less than 3 months. Isolated PBMC RNA provided the starting material for the TCR library. Looked up from germline, CDR1 is MNHEY and CDR2 is SMNVEV (reference sequence). V lost 5 bases and J lost 5, with 18 bases in between. The CDR3 has 15 amino acids. The sample holds many counts of this clonotype. These sequences were also reported in another study, on T cells in Graves' hyperthyroidism and ophthalmopathy.

This specimen was peripheral blood mononuclear cells (PBMCs), taken at new diagnosis, from a patient treated with antithyroid drugs. The TCR comes from a woman in her thirties or forties with Graves disease. The chain carries TRBV27 and TRBJ2-5, with a possible D match to TRBD2 (6 bases). The chain's CDR3 is CASSPIPGVSETQYF. The CDR3 region has the DNA TGTGCCAGCAGTCCTATACCGGGAGTATCGGAGACCCAGTACTTC.